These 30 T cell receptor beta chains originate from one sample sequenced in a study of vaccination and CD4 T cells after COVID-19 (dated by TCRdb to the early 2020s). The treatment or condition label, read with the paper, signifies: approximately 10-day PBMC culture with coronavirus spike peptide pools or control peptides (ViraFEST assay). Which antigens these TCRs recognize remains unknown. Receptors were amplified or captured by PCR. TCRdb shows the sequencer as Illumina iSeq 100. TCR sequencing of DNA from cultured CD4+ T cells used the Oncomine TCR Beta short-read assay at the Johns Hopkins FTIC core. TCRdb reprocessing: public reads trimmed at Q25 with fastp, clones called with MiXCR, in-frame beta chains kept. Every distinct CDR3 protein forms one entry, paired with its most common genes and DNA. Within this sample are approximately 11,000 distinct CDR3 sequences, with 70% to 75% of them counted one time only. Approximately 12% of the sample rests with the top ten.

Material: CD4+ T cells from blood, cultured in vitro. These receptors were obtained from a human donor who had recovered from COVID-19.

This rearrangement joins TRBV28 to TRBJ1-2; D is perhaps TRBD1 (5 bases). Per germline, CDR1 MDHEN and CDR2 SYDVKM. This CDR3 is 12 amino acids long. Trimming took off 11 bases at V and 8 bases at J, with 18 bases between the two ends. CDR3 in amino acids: CAAGGAQGGYTF. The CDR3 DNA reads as TGTGCCGCCGGAGGGGCCCAGGGAGGCTACACCTTC.

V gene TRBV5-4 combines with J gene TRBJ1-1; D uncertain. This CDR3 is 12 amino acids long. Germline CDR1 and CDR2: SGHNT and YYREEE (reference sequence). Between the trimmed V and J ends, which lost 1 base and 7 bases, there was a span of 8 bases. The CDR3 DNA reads TGTGCCAGCAGCTTGTATGCCAGTGAAGCTTTCTTT. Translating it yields CASSLYASEAFF.

The CDR3 region has the DNA TGTGCCACCAGCTACCAAAAAATGGGAGTCTATGGCTACACCTTC. It translates to CATSYQKMGVYGYTF. J is TRBJ1-2 and V is TRBV15; unclear D gene. This CDR3 has 15 amino acids. Trimming shortened V by 5 bases and J by 4 bases, and 17 bases separated the two germline ends. Per germline, CDR1 LNHNV and CDR2 YYDKDF (reference sequence).

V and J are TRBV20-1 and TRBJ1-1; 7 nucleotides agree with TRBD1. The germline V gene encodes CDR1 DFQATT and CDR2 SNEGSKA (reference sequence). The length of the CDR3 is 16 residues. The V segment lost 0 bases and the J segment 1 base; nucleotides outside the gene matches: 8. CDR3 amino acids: CSARDSDRVRNTEAFF. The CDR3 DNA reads TGCAGTGCTAGAGACTCAGACAGGGTGAGGAACACTGAAGCTTTCTTT.

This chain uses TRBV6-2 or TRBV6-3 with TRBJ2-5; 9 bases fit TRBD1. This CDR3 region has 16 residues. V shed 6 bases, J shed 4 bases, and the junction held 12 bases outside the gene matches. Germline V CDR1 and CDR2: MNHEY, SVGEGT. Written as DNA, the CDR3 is TGTGCCAGCAGACTCACTATCGGGACAGGGCGAGAGACCCAGTACTTC. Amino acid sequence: CASRLTIGTGRETQYF.

CDR3 in amino acids: CASSIHPPSYEQYF. For the CDR3, the DNA is TGTGCCAGCAGTATTCATCCTCCTTCTTACGAGCAGTACTTC. The rearrangement links TRBV21-1 to TRBJ2-7; whether TRBD2, the table's D call, matches the DNA was not checked. TRBV21-1 is termed a pseudogene. The CDR3 consists of 14 residues.

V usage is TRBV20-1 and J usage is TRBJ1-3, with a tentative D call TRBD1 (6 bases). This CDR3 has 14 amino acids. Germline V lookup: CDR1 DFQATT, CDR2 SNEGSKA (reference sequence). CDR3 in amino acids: CSSGQLSSGNTIYF. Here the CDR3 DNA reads TGCAGCAGCGGACAGCTAAGCTCTGGAAACACCATATATTTT.

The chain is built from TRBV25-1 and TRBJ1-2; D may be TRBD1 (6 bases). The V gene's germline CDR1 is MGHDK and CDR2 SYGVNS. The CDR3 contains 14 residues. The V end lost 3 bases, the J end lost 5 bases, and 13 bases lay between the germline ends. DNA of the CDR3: TGTGCCAGCAGTGATGGTCAGGGGCCGTATGGCTACACCTTC. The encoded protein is CASSDGQGPYGYTF.

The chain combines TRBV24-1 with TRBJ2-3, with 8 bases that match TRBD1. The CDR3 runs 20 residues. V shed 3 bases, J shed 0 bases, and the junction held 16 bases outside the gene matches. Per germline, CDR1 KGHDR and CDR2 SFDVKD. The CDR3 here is CATSDRSGGAVHPSTDTQYF. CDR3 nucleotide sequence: TGTGCCACCAGTGATCGATCAGGGGGCGCGGTCCATCCTAGCACAGATACGCAGTATTTT.

The CDR3 region has the DNA TGCAGTGCTAGAGAGGGGGATGAGCAGTTCTTC. This translates into CSAREGDEQFF. This rearrangement joins TRBV20-1 to TRBJ2-1; TRBD1 or TRBD2 may be the D gene (5 bases each). This CDR3 is built from 11 residues. V was cut by 0 bases and J by 8 bases, with 5 bases left in between. The germline gives CDR1 DFQATT, CDR2 SNEGSKA (reference sequence).

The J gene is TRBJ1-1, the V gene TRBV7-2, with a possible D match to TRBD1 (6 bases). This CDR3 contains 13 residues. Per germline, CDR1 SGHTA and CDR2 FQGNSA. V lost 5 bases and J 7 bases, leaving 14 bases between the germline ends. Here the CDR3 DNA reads TGTGCCAGCAGCCTCCCCTGGACAGTTGAAGCTTTCTTT. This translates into CASSLPWTVEAFF. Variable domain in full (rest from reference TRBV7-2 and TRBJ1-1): GAGVSQSPSNKVTEKGKDVELRCDPISGHTALYWYRQSLGQGLEFLIYFQGNSAPDKSGLPSDRFSAERTGGSVSTLTIQRTQQEDSAVYLCASSLPWTVEAFFGQGTRLTVV.

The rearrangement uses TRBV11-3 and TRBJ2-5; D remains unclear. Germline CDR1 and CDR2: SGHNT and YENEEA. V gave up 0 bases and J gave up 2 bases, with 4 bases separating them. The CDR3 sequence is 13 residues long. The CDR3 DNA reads TGTGCCAGCAGCTTAGAGTTTCAAGAGACCCAGTACTTC. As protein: CASSLEFQETQYF.

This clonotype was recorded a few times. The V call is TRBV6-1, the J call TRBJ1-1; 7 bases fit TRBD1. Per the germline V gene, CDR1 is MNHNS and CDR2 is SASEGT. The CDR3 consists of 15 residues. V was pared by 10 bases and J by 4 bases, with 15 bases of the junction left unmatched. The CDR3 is CAIRQGISGGTEAFF. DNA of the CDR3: TGTGCCATCCGACAGGGTATCTCTGGGGGCACTGAAGCTTTCTTT.

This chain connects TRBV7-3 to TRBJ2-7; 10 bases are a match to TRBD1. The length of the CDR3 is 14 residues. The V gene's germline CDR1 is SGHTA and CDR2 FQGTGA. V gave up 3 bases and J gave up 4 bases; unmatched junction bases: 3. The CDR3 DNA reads TGTGCCAGCAGCTTGGACAGGGGGTTGTACGAGCAGTACTTC. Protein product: CASSLDRGLYEQYF.

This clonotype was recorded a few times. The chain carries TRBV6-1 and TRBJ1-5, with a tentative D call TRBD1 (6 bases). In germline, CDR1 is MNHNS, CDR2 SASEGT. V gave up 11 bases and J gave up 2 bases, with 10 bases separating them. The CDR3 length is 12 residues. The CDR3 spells CASAGGNQPQHF. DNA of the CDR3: TGTGCCTCTGCAGGGGGCAATCAGCCCCAGCATTTT.

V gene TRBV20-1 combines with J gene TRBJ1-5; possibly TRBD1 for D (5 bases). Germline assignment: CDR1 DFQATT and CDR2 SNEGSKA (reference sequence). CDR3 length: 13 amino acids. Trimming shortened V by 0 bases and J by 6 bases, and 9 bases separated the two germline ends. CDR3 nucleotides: TGCAGTGCTAGAGAGGGGGGGGGTCAGCCCCAGCATTTT. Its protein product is CSAREGGGQPQHF.

The CDR3 coding sequence is TGCAGTGCTAGAGGAGGACTAGCGGGAGTCGACGAGCAGTACTTC. Protein: CSARGGLAGVDEQYF. The chain employs TRBV20-1 and TRBJ2-7; 13 bases match TRBD2. Looked up from germline, CDR1 is DFQATT and CDR2 is SNEGSKA (reference sequence). The CDR3 is 15 amino acids. The V segment lost 1 base and the J segment 5 bases; nucleotides outside the gene matches: 5.

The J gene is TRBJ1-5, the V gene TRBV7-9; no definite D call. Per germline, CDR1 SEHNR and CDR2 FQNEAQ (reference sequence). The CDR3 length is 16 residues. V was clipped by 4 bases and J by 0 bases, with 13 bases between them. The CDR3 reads CASSSQDKLSNQPQHF. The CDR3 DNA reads TGTGCCAGCAGCTCCCAAGACAAACTTAGCAATCAGCCCCAGCATTTT.

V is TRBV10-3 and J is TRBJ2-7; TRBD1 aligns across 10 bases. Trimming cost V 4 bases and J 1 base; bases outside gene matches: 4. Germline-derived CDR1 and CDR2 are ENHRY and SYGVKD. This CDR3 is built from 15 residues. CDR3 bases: TGTGCCATCAGTGGGCGGGACAGGGGATCCTACGAGCAGTACTTC. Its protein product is CAISGRDRGSYEQYF.

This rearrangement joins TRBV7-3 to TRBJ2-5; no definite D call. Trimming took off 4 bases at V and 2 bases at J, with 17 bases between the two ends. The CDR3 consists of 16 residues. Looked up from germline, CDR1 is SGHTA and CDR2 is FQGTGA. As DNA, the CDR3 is TGTGCCAGCAGCTCAAGTTCCACAACCCGACAAGAGACCCAGTACTTC. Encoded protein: CASSSSSTTRQETQYF.

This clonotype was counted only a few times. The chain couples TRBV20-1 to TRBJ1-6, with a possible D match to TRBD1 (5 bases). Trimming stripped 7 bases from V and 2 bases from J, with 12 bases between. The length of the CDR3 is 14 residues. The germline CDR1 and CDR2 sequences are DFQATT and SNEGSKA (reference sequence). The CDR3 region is CSGKEGPYNSPLHF. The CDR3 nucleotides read TGCAGTGGTAAAGAGGGGCCCTATAATTCACCCCTCCACTTT.

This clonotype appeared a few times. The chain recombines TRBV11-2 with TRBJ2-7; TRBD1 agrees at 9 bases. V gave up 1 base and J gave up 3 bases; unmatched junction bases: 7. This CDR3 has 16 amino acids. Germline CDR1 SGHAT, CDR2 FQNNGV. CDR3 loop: CASSLGVGTGYYEQYF. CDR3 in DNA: TGTGCCAGCAGCTTAGGGGTAGGGACAGGGTACTACGAGCAGTACTTC.

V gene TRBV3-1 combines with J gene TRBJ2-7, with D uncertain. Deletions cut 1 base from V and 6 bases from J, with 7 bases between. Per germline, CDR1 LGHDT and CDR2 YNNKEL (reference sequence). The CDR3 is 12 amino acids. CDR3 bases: TGTGCCAGCAGCCAAGGACGGAGCGAGCAGTACTTC. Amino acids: CASSQGRSEQYF.

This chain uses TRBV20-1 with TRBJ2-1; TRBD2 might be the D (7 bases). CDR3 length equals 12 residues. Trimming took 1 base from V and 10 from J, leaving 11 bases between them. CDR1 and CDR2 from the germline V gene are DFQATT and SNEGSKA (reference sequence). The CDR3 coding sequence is TGCAGTGCTAGAGTCGGGGGGCGGGAGCAGTTCTTC. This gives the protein CSARVGGREQFF.

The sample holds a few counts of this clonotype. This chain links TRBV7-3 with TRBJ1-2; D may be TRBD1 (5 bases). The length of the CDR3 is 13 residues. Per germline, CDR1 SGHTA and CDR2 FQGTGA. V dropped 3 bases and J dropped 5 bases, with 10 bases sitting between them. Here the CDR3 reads CASSLSRGYGYTF. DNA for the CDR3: TGTGCCAGCAGCTTGTCGCGGGGGTATGGCTACACCTTC.

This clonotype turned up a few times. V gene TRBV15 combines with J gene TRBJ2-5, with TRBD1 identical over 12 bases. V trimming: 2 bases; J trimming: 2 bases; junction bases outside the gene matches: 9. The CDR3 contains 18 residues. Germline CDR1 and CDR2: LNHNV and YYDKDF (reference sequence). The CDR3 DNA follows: TGTGCCACCAGCAGACCACGGGACAGGGGGCGTGGGCAAGAGACCCAGTACTTC. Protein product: CATSRPRDRGRGQETQYF. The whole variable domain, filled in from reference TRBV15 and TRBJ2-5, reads DAMVIQNPRYQVTQFGKPVTLSCSQTLNHNVMYWYQQKSSQAPKLLFHYYDKDFNNEADTPDNFQSRRPNTSFCFLDIRSPGLGDTAMYLCATSRPRDRGRGQETQYFGPGTRLLVL.

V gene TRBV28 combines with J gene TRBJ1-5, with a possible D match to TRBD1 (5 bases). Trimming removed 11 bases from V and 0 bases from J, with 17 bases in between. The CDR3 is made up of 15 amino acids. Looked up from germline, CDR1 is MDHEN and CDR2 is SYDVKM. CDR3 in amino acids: CAETSGGSSNQPQHF. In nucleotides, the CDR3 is TGTGCCGAAACCTCCGGGGGGTCTAGCAATCAGCCCCAGCATTTT. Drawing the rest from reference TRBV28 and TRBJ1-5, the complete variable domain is DVKVTQSSRYLVKRTGEKVFLECVQDMDHENMFWYRQDPGLGLRLIYFSYDVKMKEKGDIPEGYSVSREKKERFSLILESASTNQTSMYLCAETSGGSSNQPQHFGDGTRLSIL.

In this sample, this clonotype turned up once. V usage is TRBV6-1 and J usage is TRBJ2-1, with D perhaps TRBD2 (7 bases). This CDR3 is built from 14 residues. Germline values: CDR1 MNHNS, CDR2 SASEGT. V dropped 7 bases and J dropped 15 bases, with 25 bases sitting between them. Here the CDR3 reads CASTVELGGPNLFF. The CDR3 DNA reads TGTGCCAGCACCGTCGAGCTCGGGGGGCCCAACCTGTTCTTC.

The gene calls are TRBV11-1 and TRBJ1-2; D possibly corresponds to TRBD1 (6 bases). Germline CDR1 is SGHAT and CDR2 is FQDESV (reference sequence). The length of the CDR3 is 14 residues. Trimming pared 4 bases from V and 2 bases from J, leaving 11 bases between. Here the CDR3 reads CASSYGTRNYGYTF. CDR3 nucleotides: TGTGCCAGCAGCTATGGGACACGGAACTATGGCTACACCTTC.

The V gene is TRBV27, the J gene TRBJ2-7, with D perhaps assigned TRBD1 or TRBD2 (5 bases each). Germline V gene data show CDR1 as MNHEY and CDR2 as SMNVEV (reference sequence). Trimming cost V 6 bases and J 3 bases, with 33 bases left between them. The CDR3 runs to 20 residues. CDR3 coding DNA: TGTGCCAGCAGCACCAACTCGGGCAGGGAGAGGGCTTTACGAGGCTACGAGCAGTACTTC. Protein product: CASSTNSGRERALRGYEQYF.